Below, 7 T cell receptor beta chains from the same sample are listed, as sequenced in a study of STAT5B mutations in CD4+ large granular lymphocyte leukemia (dated 2022 in TCRdb). Libraries came from the immunoSEQ multiplex PCR assay. TCRdb limited this immuneACCESS table to in-frame rearrangements with V and J called. A share of clones is missing; checked studies link under half to unresolved V genes, and the rest is unexplained. This sample comprises around 33,000 clones, more than 60% of them detected only once. Of the sample, about 2% falls within the top ten clones. The specimen was CD4+ T cells from blood buffy coats. The source of these receptors is a human donor in good health.

This clone was seen more than once but under ten times. The chain combines TRBV19 with TRBJ1-4, with 7 bases aligning to TRBD1. The CDR3 covers 16 residues. The V gene end was trimmed by 4 bases and the J gene end by 7 bases; junction bases not matched to a gene: 12. In germline, CDR1 is LNHDA, CDR2 SQIVND (reference sequence). In nucleotides, the CDR3 is TGTGCCAGTAGTAAACGACAGGGCGGAGCAAGTGAAAAACTGTTTTTT. Translated: CASSKRQGGASEKLFF. The entire variable domain, with the rest obtained from reference TRBV19 and TRBJ1-4, is as follows: DGGITQSPKYLFRKEGQNVTLSCEQNLNHDAMYWYRQDPGQGLRLIYYSQIVNDFQKGDIAEGYSVSREKKESFPLTVTSAQKNPTAFYLCASSKRQGGASEKLFFGSGTQLSVL.

CDR3 nucleotides: TGTGCCAGCAGTATGGCTCGGAGGGGGAGGTCACCCCTCCACTTT. Translating it yields CASSMARRGRSPLHF. V usage is TRBV27 and J usage is TRBJ1-6; D perhaps matches TRBD1 (6 bases). V lost 5 bases, J lost 10 bases, and 18 bases lay in between. The germline V gene has CDR1 MNHEY and CDR2 SMNVEV (reference sequence). The CDR3 extends over 15 amino acids.

This clone was counted once. This chain joins TRBV6-7 and TRBJ2-3; TRBD2 aligns across 8 bases. Being an ORF, TRBV6-7 has a function that is uncertain. V shed 8 bases, J shed 1 base, and the junction held 14 bases outside the gene matches. The CDR3 consists of 17 residues. The CDR3 loop is CASVALAAPPCTDTQYF. The CDR3 DNA reads TGTGCCAGCGTGGCACTAGCGGCCCCCCCGTGCACAGATACGCAGTATTTT.

This clone appeared a single time. The chain carries TRBV5-1 and TRBJ2-3; possible D gene TRBD1, 5 bases. Deletions cut 2 bases from V and 0 bases from J, with 16 bases between. From germline, CDR1 is SGHRS and CDR2 YFSETQ. The CDR3 extends over 17 amino acids. CDR3 residues: CASSLGAHTTSTDTQYF. For the CDR3, the DNA is TGCGCCAGCAGCTTAGGGGCCCACACAACTAGCACAGATACGCAGTATTTT.

This clone is a singleton in its sample. The V call is TRBV6-1, the J call TRBJ2-2; 7 bases line up with TRBD1. The germline V gene encodes CDR1 MNHNS and CDR2 SASEGT. This CDR3 contains 14 residues. Losses at the gene ends were 6 bases for V and 2 bases for J; bases not matched to a gene: 3. The CDR3 region has the DNA TGTGCCAGCAGAAGACAGGGTAACACCGGGGAGCTGTTTTTT. Its translation is CASRRQGNTGELFF.

This CDR3 reads CASRPRQTSSYNEQFF. CDR3 DNA: TGTGCCAGTAGGCCTAGACAGACGAGCTCCTACAATGAGCAGTTCTTC. This rearrangement joins TRBV19 to TRBJ2-1; perhaps TRBD1 as D (5 bases). There are 16 residues in the CDR3. Trimming shortened V by 6 bases and J by 0 bases, and 15 bases separated the two germline ends. Germline CDR1 is LNHDA and CDR2 is SQIVND (reference sequence).

This rearrangement joins TRBV10-2 to TRBJ1-2; weak D call: TRBD1 (5 bases). The CDR3 sequence is 14 residues long. Looked up from germline, CDR1 is WSHSY and CDR2 is SAAADI. V gave up 3 bases and J gave up 4 bases, with 12 bases separating them. CDR3 amino acids: CASSDMGGPYGYTF. The CDR3 region has the DNA TGCGCCAGCAGTGATATGGGGGGTCCCTATGGCTACACCTTC.